These T cell receptor beta chains were read from a single sample in a study of blood T cell repertoires in COVID-19. Repertoires were generated with immunoSEQ multiplex PCR, while TCRdb's copy carries only in-frame clones and drops some. The repertoire holds around 130,000 clones, with about 80% as singletons. Source material: PBMCs or T cells enriched from blood (not recorded which). The receptors shown here come from a man in his forties or fifties with acute COVID-19. Each CDR3 is given with its conserved first and last residue. The order of the fields is D gene, V gene, clone size, CDR3 length, J gene, CDR3 protein, CDR3 DNA. The D gene is left open where the match is weak. The size of a clone is reported for some rows only, either as once, few or many, or as a class for expanded clones.

-	TRBV19	-	15	TRBJ1-2	CASSNRPGSLNGYTF	TGTGCCAGTAGTAACCGACCGGGGTCCTTGAATGGCTACACCTTC
-	TRBV5-4	few	15	TRBJ2-7	CASSRGLAGLEEQYF	TGTGCCAGCAGCCGAGGTTTGGCGGGACTCGAAGAGCAGTACTTC
TRBD2	TRBV13	-	17	TRBJ2-3	CASSLLLAGGRADTQYF	TGTGCCAGCAGCCTCCTCCTAGCGGGAGGGCGGGCAGATACGCAGTATTTT
TRBD1	TRBV10-1	-	14	TRBJ2-1	CASIPGQRENEQFF	TGCGCCAGCATTCCGGGACAGAGGGAAAATGAGCAGTTCTTC
-	TRBV6-5	-	15	TRBJ2-3	CASSLDLSGTDTQYF	TGTGCCAGCAGCCTGGACTTATCCGGGACAGATACGCAGTATTTT
TRBD1	TRBV19	-	15	TRBJ1-2	CASSIGKGAFDGYTF	TGTGCCAGTAGTATAGGAAAGGGGGCTTTCGATGGCTACACCTTC
TRBD1	TRBV5-1	-	15	TRBJ2-5	CASSPSDRERETQYF	TGCGCCAGCAGCCCGTCCGACAGGGAGAGAGAGACCCAGTACTTC
-	TRBV3-1/TRBV3-2	-	14	TRBJ1-1	CASSQTQGGTEAFF	TGTGCCAGCAGCCAAACACAGGGTGGCACTGAAGCTTTCTTT
TRBD2	TRBV10-1	-	17	TRBJ2-1	CASSERLLAGVVNEQFF	TGCGCCAGCAGTGAGAGGCTCCTAGCGGGAGTGGTAAATGAGCAGTTCTTC
TRBD1	TRBV27	-	16	TRBJ1-4	CASRPTGGGTNEKLFF	TGTGCCAGCAGACCGACAGGGGGGGGGACTAATGAAAAACTGTTTTTT
-	TRBV13	once	13	TRBJ1-2	CASSLGGPRSYTF	TGTGCCAGCAGCTTAGGGGGTCCCAGGAGCTACACCTTC